The clone carrying this T cell receptor beta chain appeared many times. Its target is unknown. CVID and control samples used equivalent genomic DNA input. The data were produced by immunoSEQ multiplex PCR, yet TCRdb's version contains in-frame clones alone and is incomplete. The sample shows about 66,000 clones, none of them appearing just once. This sample stems from a study of T cell clonality in common variable immunodeficiency. Regarding the study as a whole: CVID subjects had higher TCRbeta clonality than healthy controls, most marked in about a third.

The sequencing sample was made of peripheral blood mononuclear cells. The receptor's source is a person aged 18 to 70 in good health.

CDR3 bases read: TGCGCCAGCAGCACACAGGGACACGAG. Translated: CASSTQGHE. The complete CDR3 reads CASSTQGHEQYF. The chain joins TRBV5-1 to TRBJ2-7, with a weak D call TRBD1 (6 bases). The observed sequence ends 3 residues before the CDR3 terminus, with the missing tail filled in from the germline J gene. Germline values: CDR1 SGHRS, CDR2 YFSETQ. There are 12 residues in the CDR3. V lost 4 bases and J 5 bases, leaving 10 bases between the germline ends.